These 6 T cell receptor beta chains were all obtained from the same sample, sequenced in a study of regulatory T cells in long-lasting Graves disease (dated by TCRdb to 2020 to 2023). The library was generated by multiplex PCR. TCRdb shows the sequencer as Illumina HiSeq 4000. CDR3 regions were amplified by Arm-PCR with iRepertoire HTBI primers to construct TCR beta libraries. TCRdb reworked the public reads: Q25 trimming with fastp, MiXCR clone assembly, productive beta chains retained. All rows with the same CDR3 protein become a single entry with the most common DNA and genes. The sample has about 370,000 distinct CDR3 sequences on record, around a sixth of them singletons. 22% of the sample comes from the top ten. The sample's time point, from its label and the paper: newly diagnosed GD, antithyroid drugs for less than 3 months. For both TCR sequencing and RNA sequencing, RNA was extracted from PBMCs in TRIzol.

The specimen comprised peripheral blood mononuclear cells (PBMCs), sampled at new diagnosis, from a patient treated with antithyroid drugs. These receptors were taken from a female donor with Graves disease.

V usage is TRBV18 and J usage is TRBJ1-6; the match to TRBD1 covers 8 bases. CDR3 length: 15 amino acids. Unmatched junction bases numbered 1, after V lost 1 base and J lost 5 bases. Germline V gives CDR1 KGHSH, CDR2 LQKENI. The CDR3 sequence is CASSPQTGDNSPLHF. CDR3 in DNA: TGTGCCAGCTCACCACAGACAGGGGATAATTCACCCCTCCACTTT.

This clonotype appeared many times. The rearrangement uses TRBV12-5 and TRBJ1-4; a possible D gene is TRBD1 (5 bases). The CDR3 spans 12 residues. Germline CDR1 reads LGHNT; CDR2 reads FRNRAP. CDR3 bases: TGTGCGTGGGGCAGGTGGCAAGAAAAACTGTTTTTT. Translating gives CAWGRWQEKLFF.

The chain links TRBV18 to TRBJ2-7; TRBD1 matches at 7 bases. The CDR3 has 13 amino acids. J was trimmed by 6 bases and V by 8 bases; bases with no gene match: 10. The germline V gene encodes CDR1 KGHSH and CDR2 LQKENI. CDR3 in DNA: TGTGCCAGCCGTGTGGGCAGGGGGAGCGAGCAGTACTTC. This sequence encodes CASRVGRGSEQYF.

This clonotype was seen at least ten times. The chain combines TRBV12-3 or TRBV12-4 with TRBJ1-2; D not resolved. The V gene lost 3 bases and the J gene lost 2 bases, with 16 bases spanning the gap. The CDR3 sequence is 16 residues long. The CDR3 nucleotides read TGTGCCAGCAGTTTGACCTCGGACGGTGGAAACTATGGCTACACCTTC. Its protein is CASSLTSDGGNYGYTF.

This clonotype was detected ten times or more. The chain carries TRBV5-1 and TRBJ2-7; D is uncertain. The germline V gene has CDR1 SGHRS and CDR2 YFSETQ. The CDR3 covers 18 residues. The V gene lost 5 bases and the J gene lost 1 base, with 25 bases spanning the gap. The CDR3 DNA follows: TGCGCCAGCAGATCACTGCTCCTGGACCCAATTTATTCCTACGAGCAGTACTTC. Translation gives CASRSLLLDPIYSYEQYF.

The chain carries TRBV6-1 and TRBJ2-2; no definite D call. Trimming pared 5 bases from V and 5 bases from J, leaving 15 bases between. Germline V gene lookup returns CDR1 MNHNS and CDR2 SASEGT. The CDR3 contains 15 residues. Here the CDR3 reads CASSPVYGRTGELFF. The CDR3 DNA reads TGTGCCAGCAGTCCGGTGTATGGGCGGACCGGGGAGCTGTTTTTT.